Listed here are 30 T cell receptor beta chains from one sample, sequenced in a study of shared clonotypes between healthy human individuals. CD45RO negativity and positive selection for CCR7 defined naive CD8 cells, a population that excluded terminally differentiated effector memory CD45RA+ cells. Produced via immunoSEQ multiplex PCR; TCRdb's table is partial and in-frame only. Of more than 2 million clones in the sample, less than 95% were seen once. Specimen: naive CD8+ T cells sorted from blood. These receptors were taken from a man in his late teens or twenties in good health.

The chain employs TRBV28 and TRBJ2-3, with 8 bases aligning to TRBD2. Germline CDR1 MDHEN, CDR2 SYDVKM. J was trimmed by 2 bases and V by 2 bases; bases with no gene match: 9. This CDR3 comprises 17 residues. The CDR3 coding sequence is TGTGCCAGCAGTTTAGGCCCAGCGGGGGAGTTCACAGATACGCAGTATTTT. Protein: CASSLGPAGEFTDTQYF.

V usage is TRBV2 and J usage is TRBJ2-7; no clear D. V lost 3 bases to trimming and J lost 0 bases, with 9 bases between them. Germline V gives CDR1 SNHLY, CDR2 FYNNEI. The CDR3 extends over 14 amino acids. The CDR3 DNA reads TGTGCCAGCAGTGATAACTCTTACTCCTACGAGCAGTACTTC. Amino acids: CASSDNSYSYEQYF.

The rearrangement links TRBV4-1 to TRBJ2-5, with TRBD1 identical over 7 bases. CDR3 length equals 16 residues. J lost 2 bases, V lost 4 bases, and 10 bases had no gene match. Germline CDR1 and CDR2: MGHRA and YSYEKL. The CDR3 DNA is TGCGCCAGCAGCCCTACCCCCGACAGGGCGCAAGAGACCCAGTACTTC. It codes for CASSPTPDRAQETQYF.

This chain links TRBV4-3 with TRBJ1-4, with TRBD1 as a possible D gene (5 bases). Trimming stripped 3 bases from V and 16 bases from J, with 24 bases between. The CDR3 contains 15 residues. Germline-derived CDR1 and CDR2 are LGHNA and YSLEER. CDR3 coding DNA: TGCGCCAGCAGCCAGTGGGATTCACCCCCCGGACAAGAGTTTTTT. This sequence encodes CASSQWDSPPGQEFF.

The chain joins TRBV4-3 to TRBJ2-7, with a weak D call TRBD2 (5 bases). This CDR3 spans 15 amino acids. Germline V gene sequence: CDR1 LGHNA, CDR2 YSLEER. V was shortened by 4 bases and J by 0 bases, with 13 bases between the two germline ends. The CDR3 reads CASSLDDGDSYEQYF. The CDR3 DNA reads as TGCGCCAGCAGCCTAGATGACGGGGACTCCTACGAGCAGTACTTC.

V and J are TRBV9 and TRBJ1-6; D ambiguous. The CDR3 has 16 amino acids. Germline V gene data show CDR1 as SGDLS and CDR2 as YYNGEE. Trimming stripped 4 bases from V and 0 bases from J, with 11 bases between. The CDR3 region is CASSPQPDSYNSPLHF. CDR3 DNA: TGTGCCAGCAGCCCCCAGCCCGACTCCTATAATTCACCCCTCCACTTT.

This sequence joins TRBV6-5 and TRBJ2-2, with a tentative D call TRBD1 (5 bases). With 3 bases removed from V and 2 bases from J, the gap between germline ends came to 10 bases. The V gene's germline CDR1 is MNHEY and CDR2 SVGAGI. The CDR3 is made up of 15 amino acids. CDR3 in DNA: TGTGCCAGCAGTTATGGACGGACAAACACCGGGGAGCTGTTTTTT. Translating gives CASSYGRTNTGELFF.

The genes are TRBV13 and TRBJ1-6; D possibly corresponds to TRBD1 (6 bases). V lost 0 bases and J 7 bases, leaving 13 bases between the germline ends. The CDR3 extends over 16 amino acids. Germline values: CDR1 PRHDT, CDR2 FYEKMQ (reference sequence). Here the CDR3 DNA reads TGTGCCAGCAGCTTAGGTGGAAGGGGGACAAATTCACCCCTCCACTTT. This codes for CASSLGGRGTNSPLHF.

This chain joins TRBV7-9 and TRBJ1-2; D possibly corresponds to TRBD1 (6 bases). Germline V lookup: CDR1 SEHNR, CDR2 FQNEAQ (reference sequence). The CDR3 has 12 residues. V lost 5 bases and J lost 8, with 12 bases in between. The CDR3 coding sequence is TGTGCCAGCAGCCTTGACAGGCTGGGCTACACCTTC. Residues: CASSLDRLGYTF. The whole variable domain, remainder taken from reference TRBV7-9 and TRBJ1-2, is DTGVSQNPRHKITKRGQNVTFRCDPISEHNRLYWYRQTLGQGPEFLTYFQNEAQLEKSRLLSDRFSAERPKGSFSTLEIQRTEQGDSAMYLCASSLDRLGYTFGSGTRLTVV.

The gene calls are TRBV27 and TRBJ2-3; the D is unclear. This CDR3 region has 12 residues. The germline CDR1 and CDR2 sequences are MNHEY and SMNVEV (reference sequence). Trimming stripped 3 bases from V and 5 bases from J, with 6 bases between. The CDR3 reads CASSFFEDTQYF. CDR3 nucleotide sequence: TGTGCCAGCAGTTTCTTTGAAGATACGCAGTATTTT.

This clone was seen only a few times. The CDR3 reads CATSRGVQPQHF. CDR3 coding DNA: TGTGCCACCAGCAGAGGGGTTCAGCCCCAGCATTTT. The chain joins TRBV15 to TRBJ1-5; D unresolved. CDR1 and CDR2 from the germline V gene are LNHNV and YYDKDF (reference sequence). The CDR3 is 12 residues long. The V gene lost 1 base and the J gene lost 6 bases, with 4 bases spanning the gap.

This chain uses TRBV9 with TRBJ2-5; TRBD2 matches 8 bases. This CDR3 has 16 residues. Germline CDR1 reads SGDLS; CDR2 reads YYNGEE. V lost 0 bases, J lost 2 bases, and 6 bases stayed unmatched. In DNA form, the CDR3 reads TGTGCCAGCAGCGTAGAGGGAGCGGGGGCTCAAGAGACCCAGTACTTC. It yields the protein CASSVEGAGAQETQYF.

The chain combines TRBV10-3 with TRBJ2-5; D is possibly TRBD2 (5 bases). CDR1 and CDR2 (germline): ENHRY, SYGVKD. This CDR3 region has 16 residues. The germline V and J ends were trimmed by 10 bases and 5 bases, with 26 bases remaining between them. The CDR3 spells CATYQGQAPGLETQYF. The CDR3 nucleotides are TGTGCCACCTATCAAGGGCAGGCTCCCGGACTGGAGACCCAGTACTTC.

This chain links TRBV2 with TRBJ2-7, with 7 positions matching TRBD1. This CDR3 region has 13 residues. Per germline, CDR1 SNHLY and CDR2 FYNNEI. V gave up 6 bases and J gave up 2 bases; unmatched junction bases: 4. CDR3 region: CASRGQTTYEQYF. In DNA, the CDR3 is TGTGCCAGCAGGGGACAGACCACCTACGAGCAGTACTTC.

In DNA form, the CDR3 reads TGTGCCAGCAGCCCTGCGGGCGTTAGCGGGAGGTACACAGATACGCAGTATTTT. Its translation is CASSPAGVSGRYTDTQYF. The chain uses TRBV11-2 and TRBJ2-3; TRBD2 matches at 10 bases. Germline values: CDR1 SGHAT, CDR2 FQNNGV. J was trimmed by 2 bases and V by 5 bases; bases with no gene match: 13. The CDR3 sequence is 18 residues long.

For the CDR3, the DNA is TGTGCCAGCAGGGGGCTTAGCACCGGGGAGCTGTTTTTT. As protein: CASRGLSTGELFF. The chain links TRBV27 to TRBJ2-2; D is perhaps TRBD1 (5 bases). Germline CDR1 MNHEY, CDR2 SMNVEV (reference sequence). CDR3 length equals 13 residues. Trimming took 6 bases from V and 4 from J, leaving 9 bases between them.

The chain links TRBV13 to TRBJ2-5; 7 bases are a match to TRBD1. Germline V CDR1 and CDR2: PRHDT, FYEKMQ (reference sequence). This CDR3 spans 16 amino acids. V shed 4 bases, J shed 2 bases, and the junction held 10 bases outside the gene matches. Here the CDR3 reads CASSSHWGTEQETQYF. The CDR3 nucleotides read TGTGCCAGCAGCTCCCACTGGGGGACAGAACAAGAGACCCAGTACTTC.

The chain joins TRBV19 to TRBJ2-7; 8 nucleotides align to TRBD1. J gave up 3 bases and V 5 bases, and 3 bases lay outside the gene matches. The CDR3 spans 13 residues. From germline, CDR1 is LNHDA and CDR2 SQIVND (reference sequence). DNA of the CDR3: TGTGCCAGTAGTCACAGGGGGGACTACGAGCAGTACTTC. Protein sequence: CASSHRGDYEQYF.

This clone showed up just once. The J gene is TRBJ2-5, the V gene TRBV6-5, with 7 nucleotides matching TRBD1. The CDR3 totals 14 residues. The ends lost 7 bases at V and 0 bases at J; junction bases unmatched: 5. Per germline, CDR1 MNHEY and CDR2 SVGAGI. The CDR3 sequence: CASKRDRDQETQYF. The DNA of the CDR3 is TGTGCCAGCAAACGAGACAGGGACCAAGAGACCCAGTACTTC.

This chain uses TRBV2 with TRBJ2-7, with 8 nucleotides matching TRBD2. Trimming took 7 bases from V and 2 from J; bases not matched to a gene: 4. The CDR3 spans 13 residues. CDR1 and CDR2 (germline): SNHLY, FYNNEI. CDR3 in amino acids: CASIGGGTYEQYF. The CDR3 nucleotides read TGTGCCAGCATCGGGGGGGGTACCTACGAGCAGTACTTC.

CDR3 nucleotides: TGTGCCAGCAGCCAATTAAGGGGGTCCTACAATGAGCAGTTCTTC. Amino acid sequence: CASSQLRGSYNEQFF. This sequence joins TRBV14 and TRBJ2-1, with D possibly TRBD1 on 6 matching bases. CDR1 SGHDN and CDR2 FVKESK come from the germline V gene. Between the trimmed V and J ends, which lost 2 bases and 1 base, there was a span of 9 bases. CDR3 length: 15 amino acids.

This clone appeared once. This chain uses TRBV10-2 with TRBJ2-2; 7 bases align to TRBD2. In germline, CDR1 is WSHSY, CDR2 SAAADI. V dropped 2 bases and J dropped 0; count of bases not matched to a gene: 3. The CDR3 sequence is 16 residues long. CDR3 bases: TGCGCCAGCAGTGAGCTGGCGGGGGCGAACACCGGGGAGCTGTTTTTT. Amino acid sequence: CASSELAGANTGELFF.

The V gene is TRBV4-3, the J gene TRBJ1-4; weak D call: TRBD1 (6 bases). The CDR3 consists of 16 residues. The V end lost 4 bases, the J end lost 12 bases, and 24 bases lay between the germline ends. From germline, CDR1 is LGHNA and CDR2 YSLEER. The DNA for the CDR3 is TGCGCCAGCAGCCCCACGCTAACAGGGTTTATAGATGAACTGTTTTTT. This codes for CASSPTLTGFIDELFF.

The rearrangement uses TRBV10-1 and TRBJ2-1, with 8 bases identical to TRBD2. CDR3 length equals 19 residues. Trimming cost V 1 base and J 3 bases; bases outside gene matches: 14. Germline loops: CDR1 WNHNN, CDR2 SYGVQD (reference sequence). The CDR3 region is CASSEWGDEREKRYNEQFF. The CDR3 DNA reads TGCGCCAGCAGTGAGTGGGGCGATGAGCGGGAGAAACGCTACAATGAGCAGTTCTTC.

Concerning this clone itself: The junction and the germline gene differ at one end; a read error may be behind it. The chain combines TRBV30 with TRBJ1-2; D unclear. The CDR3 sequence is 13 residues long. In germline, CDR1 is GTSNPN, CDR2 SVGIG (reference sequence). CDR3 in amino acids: CVWSVAGNYGYTF. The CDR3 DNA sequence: TGTGTCTGGAGTGTTGCAGGCAACTATGGCTACACCTTC.

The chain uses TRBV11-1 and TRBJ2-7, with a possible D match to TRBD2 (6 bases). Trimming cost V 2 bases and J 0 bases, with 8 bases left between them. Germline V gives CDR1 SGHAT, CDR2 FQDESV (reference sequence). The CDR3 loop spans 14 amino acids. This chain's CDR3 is CASSLSGDSYEQYF. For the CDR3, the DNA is TGTGCCAGCAGCTTATCGGGAGACTCCTACGAGCAGTACTTC.

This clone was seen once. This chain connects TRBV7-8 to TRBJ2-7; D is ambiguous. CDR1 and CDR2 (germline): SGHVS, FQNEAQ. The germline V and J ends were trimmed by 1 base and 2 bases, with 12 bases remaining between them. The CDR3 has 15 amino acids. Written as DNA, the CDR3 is TGTGCCAGCAGCTTAGGGGCAGGTTATACCTACGAGCAGTACTTC. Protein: CASSLGAGYTYEQYF.

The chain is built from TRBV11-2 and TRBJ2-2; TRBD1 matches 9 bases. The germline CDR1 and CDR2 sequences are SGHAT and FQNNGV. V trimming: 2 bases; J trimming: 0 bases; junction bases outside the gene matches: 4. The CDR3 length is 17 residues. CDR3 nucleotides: TGTGCCAGCAGCTTACCCAGACAGGGGGCGAACACCGGGGAGCTGTTTTTT. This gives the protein CASSLPRQGANTGELFF.

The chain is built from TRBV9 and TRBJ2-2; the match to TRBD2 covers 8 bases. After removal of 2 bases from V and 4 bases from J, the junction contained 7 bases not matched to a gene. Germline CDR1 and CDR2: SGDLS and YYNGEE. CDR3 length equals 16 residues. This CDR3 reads CASSVPAGVSTGELFF. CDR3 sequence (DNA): TGTGCCAGCAGCGTTCCAGCGGGAGTCTCCACCGGGGAGCTGTTTTTT.

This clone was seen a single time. The CDR3 DNA reads TGCGCCAGCAGCCAAGGGAGTTCTAGCCCGGACAATGAGCAGTTCTTC. Its protein product is CASSQGSSSPDNEQFF. The J gene is TRBJ2-1, the V gene TRBV4-3; D may be TRBD2 (5 bases). The CDR3 loop spans 16 amino acids. Germline lookup yields CDR1 LGHNA and CDR2 YSLEER. With 1 base removed from V and 5 bases from J, the gap between germline ends came to 15 bases.